This TCR beta chain was documented in a study of blood T cell repertoires in COVID-19. For the study at large: Samples of COVID-19 (acute and convalescent) were obtained from the United States, Italy and Spain. The analysed material was cDNA or gDNA that came from T cells, B-cell-depleted T cells, or PBMCs.

With 2 bases removed from V and 4 bases from J, the gap between germline ends came to 11 bases. Germline V gene data show CDR1 as SGHVS and CDR2 as FQNEAQ. This CDR3 has 15 residues. As originally analysed: Nucleated cell counts were estimated from reference gene primer amplification. Sequencing used immunoSEQ multiplex PCR; TCRdb keeps in-frame clones, though not all of them. From that table come the V and J calls and clone size; the DNA was used to work out D and trimming. The data show about 57,000 clones, 88% seen once. Sequencing input: peripheral blood. The chain uses TRBV7-8 and TRBJ1-4; D perhaps matches TRBD1 (5 bases). The sequence was obtained from a human donor in a cohort sampled during active COVID-19. CDR3 amino acids: CASSLQGLGNEKLFF. The CDR3, as DNA: TGTGCCAGCAGCTTACAGGGCTTGGGTAATGAAAAACTGTTTTTT.